Presented here are 23 T cell receptor beta chains from one specimen sequenced in a study of cytotoxic CD8 clonotypes in ibrutinib-treated CLL. The repertoire was sequenced with immunoSEQ multiplex PCR; TCRdb's copy has only in-frame clones and lacks some. The repertoire has some 61,000 clones, around two thirds of them found once; the top ten carry 4.5% to 6%. The sequencing here drew on PBMCs, taken after 12 months of ibrutinib treatment. The receptors derive from a human donor with chronic lymphocytic leukemia.

This chain uses TRBV6-1 with TRBJ2-2; D possibly uses TRBD1 or TRBD2 (5 bases each). CDR1 MNHNS and CDR2 SASEGT come from the germline V gene. Trimming cost V 8 bases and J 6 bases, with 16 bases left between them. This CDR3 comprises 14 residues. For the CDR3, the DNA is TGTGCCAGCCTCCCTCTGAGAGGGGCCGGGGAGCTGTTTTTT. It translates to CASLPLRGAGELFF.

The J gene is TRBJ2-3, the V gene TRBV11-3, with D uncertain. The CDR3 covers 14 residues. V lost 1 base and J lost 1, with 6 bases in between. CDR1 SGHNT and CDR2 YENEEA come from the germline V gene. This CDR3 reads CASSLVRGTDTQYF. The CDR3 DNA is TGTGCCAGCAGCTTAGTACGGGGCACAGATACGCAGTATTTT.

The CDR3 DNA follows: TGTGCCAGCAGCGTAGAGGCAGGGGGTGTAGGCTACACCTTC. It is translated as CASSVEAGGVGYTF. The genes are TRBV9 and TRBJ1-2, with 7 nucleotides matching TRBD1. V lost 0 bases and J lost 8; bases outside the gene matches: 7. This CDR3 spans 14 amino acids. Germline lookup yields CDR1 SGDLS and CDR2 YYNGEE.

The rearrangement uses TRBV5-6 and TRBJ2-5, with unresolved D. CDR1 and CDR2 from the germline V gene are SGHDT and YYEEEE. CDR3 length equals 13 residues. V shed 4 bases and J shed 7 bases, with 14 bases lying between them. The CDR3 loop is CASSPARLGTQYF. For the CDR3, the DNA is TGTGCCAGCAGCCCGGCCAGGTTAGGGACCCAGTACTTC.

In its sample, this clone was seen a few times. This chain links TRBV19 with TRBJ1-4; 7 bases line up with TRBD1. The CDR3 is 13 residues long. V shed 5 bases and J 7 bases; nucleotides not matched to a gene: 4. CDR1 is LNHDA, CDR2 SQIVND, per germline (reference sequence). The CDR3 loop reads CASSVTGSEKLFF. CDR3 coding DNA: TGTGCCAGTAGTGTGACAGGGAGTGAAAAACTGTTTTTT.

The table lists this clone with a count of one. V usage is TRBV6-1 and J usage is TRBJ2-2, with unresolved D. The CDR3 extends over 14 amino acids. V shed 5 bases and J shed 1 base, with 8 bases lying between them. Germline CDR1 MNHNS, CDR2 SASEGT. The CDR3 reads CASSQTWNTGELFF. The CDR3 nucleotides read TGTGCCAGCAGTCAGACGTGGAACACCGGGGAGCTGTTTTTT.

The rearrangement uses TRBV7-2 and TRBJ2-3; D ambiguous. CDR1 and CDR2 from the germline V gene are SGHTA and FQGNSA. This CDR3 region has 14 residues. With 2 bases removed from V and 1 base from J, the gap between germline ends came to 7 bases. CDR3 region: CASSLYPGTDTQYF. The CDR3, as DNA: TGTGCCAGCAGCTTATACCCCGGCACAGATACGCAGTATTTT.

The chain links TRBV10-1 to TRBJ2-1; TRBD2 aligns across 9 bases. V lost 3 bases and J lost 5; bases outside the gene matches: 8. The germline V gene has CDR1 WNHNN and CDR2 SYGVQD (reference sequence). CDR3 length: 16 residues. The CDR3 DNA reads TGCGCCAGCAGTGACATGGTGGCTAGCGGGAACAATGAGCAGTTCTTC. Its protein product is CASSDMVASGNNEQFF.

The chain links TRBV7-9 to TRBJ1-2; no clear D. Trimming pared 6 bases from V and 5 bases from J, leaving 10 bases between. Germline V gene sequence: CDR1 SEHNR, CDR2 FQNEAQ (reference sequence). The CDR3 spans 12 residues. CDR3: CASSPDGYGYTF. The CDR3 region has the DNA TGTGCCAGCAGTCCCGACGGTTATGGCTACACCTTC.

This chain joins TRBV2 and TRBJ2-5; D uncertain. This CDR3 has 13 amino acids. V shed 2 bases and J shed 5 bases, with 9 bases lying between them. Germline CDR1 and CDR2: SNHLY and FYNNEI. The DNA for the CDR3 is TGTGCCAGCAGTGAACCGGCCGGGGAGACCCAGTACTTC. Translating gives CASSEPAGETQYF.

The chain uses TRBV5-6 and TRBJ1-1, with D hard to call. The CDR3 is made up of 13 amino acids. V shed 5 bases and J shed 0 bases, with 8 bases lying between them. The germline gives CDR1 SGHDT, CDR2 YYEEEE. The CDR3 DNA reads as TGTGCCAGCAGTTACGGATTGAACACTGAAGCTTTCTTT. Residues: CASSYGLNTEAFF.

This clone came up a few times. This chain connects TRBV7-2 to TRBJ2-3; TRBD2 agrees at 7 bases. With 1 base clipped from V and 0 bases from J, the junction kept 10 bases outside the gene matches. Germline V lookup: CDR1 SGHTA, CDR2 FQGNSA. The CDR3 is 18 amino acids. Here the CDR3 reads CASSLDPAGGTSTDTQYF. The CDR3 coding sequence is TGTGCCAGCAGCTTAGACCCCGCCGGGGGGACTAGCACAGATACGCAGTATTTT.

This clone was observed a few times. The V call is TRBV19, the J call TRBJ2-1; 10 nucleotides line up with TRBD2. After removal of 8 bases from V and 6 bases from J, the junction contained 4 bases not matched to a gene. This CDR3 comprises 13 residues. Germline V gene sequence: CDR1 LNHDA, CDR2 SQIVND (reference sequence). As DNA, the CDR3 is TGTGCCAGTCGGTGGACTAGCGGCAATGAGCAGTTCTTC. This translates into CASRWTSGNEQFF.

The rearrangement uses TRBV15 and TRBJ1-4; the D is unclear. The CDR3 extends over 11 amino acids. The germline V gene encodes CDR1 LNHNV and CDR2 YYDKDF (reference sequence). V gave up 5 bases and J gave up 5 bases, with 3 bases separating them. This chain's CDR3 is CATSENEKLFF. The CDR3 DNA reads as TGTGCCACCAGCGAGAATGAAAAACTGTTTTTT.

This clone was counted only a few times. The V and J genes are TRBV4-2 and TRBJ2-5; D call uncertain. The CDR3 has 14 amino acids. Trimming left V 1 base short and J 5 bases short, with 11 bases between. The germline CDR1 and CDR2 sequences are LGHNA and YNFKEQ. CDR3: CASSQGGTGETQYF. CDR3 bases: TGTGCCAGCAGCCAAGGTGGAACTGGGGAGACCCAGTACTTC.

This chain uses TRBV27 with TRBJ2-7; D may be TRBD1 (6 bases). Germline CDR1 is MNHEY and CDR2 is SMNVEV (reference sequence). This CDR3 is 14 amino acids long. V was clipped by 2 bases and J by 6 bases, with 14 bases between them. Written as DNA, the CDR3 is TGTGCCAGCAGTTTACGGGACAAAAGTGGCGAGCAGTACTTC. Its protein product is CASSLRDKSGEQYF.

The rearrangement joins TRBV10-3 to TRBJ1-2, with TRBD1 matching over 12 bases. The CDR3 covers 13 residues. V gave up 8 bases and J gave up 7 bases; unmatched junction bases: 5. Germline V lookup: CDR1 ENHRY, CDR2 SYGVKD. DNA for the CDR3: TGTGCCATCGTAGGGACAGGGGGCCTTGGCTACACCTTC. Amino acid sequence: CAIVGTGGLGYTF.

The chain uses TRBV2 and TRBJ2-5, with D maybe TRBD2 (5 bases). CDR1 SNHLY and CDR2 FYNNEI come from the germline V gene. The CDR3 extends over 13 amino acids. Trimming cost V 7 bases and J 5 bases, with 14 bases left between them. CDR3: CASMTGYGETQYF. CDR3 DNA sequence: TGTGCCAGCATGACGGGGTACGGGGAGACCCAGTACTTC.

The V gene is TRBV4-1, the J gene TRBJ2-1; a possible D gene is TRBD2 (6 bases). V lost 2 bases, J lost 10 bases, and 9 bases lay in between. CDR1 is MGHRA and CDR2 is YSYEKL in the germline V gene. The length of the CDR3 is 12 residues. CDR3 DNA sequence: TGCGCCAGCAGCCAACTAGCGAAGGAGCAGTTCTTC. It translates to CASSQLAKEQFF.

CDR3 DNA sequence: TGCAGCGTGGGGGGAGGCGGCACAGATACGCAGTATTTT. This gives the protein CSVGGGGTDTQYF. The rearrangement uses TRBV29-1 and TRBJ2-3; maybe TRBD2 (6 bases). From germline, CDR1 is SQVTM and CDR2 ANQGSEA. CDR3 size: 13 residues. The V end was cut by 6 bases, the J end by 1 base, with 11 bases between.

This chain joins TRBV7-9 and TRBJ1-2, with 7 bases matching TRBD1. CDR1 and CDR2 (germline): SEHNR, FQNEAQ (reference sequence). The CDR3 extends over 14 amino acids. V was pared by 8 bases and J by 8 bases, with 14 bases of the junction left unmatched. The DNA for the CDR3 is TGTGCCAGCGGTACATCCGGGACAGTGGGAGGCTACACCTTC. Its translation: CASGTSGTVGGYTF.

The chain joins TRBV2 to TRBJ2-5; 13 nucleotides agree with TRBD2. The CDR3 is made up of 14 amino acids. With V trimmed by 7 bases and J by 7 bases, 6 bases remained unmatched. Germline V lookup: CDR1 SNHLY, CDR2 FYNNEI. The CDR3 spells CASTGLAGEGTQYF. Here the CDR3 DNA reads TGTGCCAGCACCGGACTAGCGGGGGAAGGGACCCAGTACTTC.

This clone appeared a single time. The gene calls are TRBV27 and TRBJ2-5; a weak D match, TRBD2 (6 bases). The CDR3 loop spans 14 amino acids. Trimming cost V 3 bases and J 0 bases, with 8 bases left between them. The germline V gene has CDR1 MNHEY and CDR2 SMNVEV (reference sequence). As DNA, the CDR3 is TGTGCCAGCAGTTTCGCGGGGTACCAAGAGACCCAGTACTTC. Amino acid sequence: CASSFAGYQETQYF.